This paragraph covers one TCR beta chain sequence. Its antigen is still unknown. Germline V gene lookup returns CDR1 SQVTM and CDR2 ANQGSEA. The CDR3 sequence is 10 residues long. Trimming stripped 7 bases from V and 8 bases from J, with 10 bases between. These data come from a study of shared clonotypes between healthy human individuals. On the study more broadly: Donors, aged 18 to 49, were a couple of women and three men. Study findings and constraints: What limited the represented genetic and exposure-history diversity was the small number of donors.

Replicate PCRs for sorted subsets used approximately 220 ng DNA; this equaled some 30,000 T cell genomes. Clones were sequenced by immunoSEQ multiplex PCR, and TCRdb holds only the in-frame ones, with some missing. The data show hundreds of thousands of clones, 73% seen once. This sequence joins TRBV29-1 and TRBJ2-3, with D hard to call. The sequencing sample was made of memory CD4+ T cells sorted from blood. The subset is: CD45RA-negative fraction. This sequence was found in a woman in her thirties in good health. The CDR3 loop reads CSASSGTQYF. The CDR3 DNA reads TGCAGCGCCTCCTCGGGTACGCAGTATTTT.